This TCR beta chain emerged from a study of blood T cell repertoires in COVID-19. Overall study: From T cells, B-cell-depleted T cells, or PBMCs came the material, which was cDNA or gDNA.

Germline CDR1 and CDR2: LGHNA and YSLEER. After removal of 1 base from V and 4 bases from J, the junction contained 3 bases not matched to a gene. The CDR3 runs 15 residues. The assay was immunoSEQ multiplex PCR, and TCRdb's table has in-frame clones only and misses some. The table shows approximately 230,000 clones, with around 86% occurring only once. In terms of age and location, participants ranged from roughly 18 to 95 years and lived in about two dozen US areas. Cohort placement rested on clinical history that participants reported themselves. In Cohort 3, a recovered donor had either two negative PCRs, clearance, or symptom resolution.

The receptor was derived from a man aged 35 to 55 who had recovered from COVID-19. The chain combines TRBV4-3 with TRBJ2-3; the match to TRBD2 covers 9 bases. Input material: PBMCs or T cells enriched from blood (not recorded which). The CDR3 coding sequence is TGCGCCAGCAGCCAAGTGGCGGGGGGGCCAGATACGCAGTATTTT. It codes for CASSQVAGGPDTQYF.